The 9 T cell receptor beta chains reported below all come from one sample, sequenced in a study of T-cell reconstitution after alpha-beta-depleted transplantation in children. A library of TCRbeta sequences, prepared with unique molecular identifiers, was generated. MiXCR was run by TCRdb on the PCR reads, yielding one entry per CDR3 protein. This table holds about 580,000 distinct CDR3 sequences, more than 20% found once. Sequences were derived from PBMCs, mostly from graft donor cells, sampled 360 days after TCRalphabeta/CD19-depleted stem cell transplant. The receptors come from a boy in the first two years of life who had a stem cell transplant for acute myeloid leukemia, so the T cells may come from the graft donor.

The table lists this clonotype with a few counts. V usage is TRBV15 and J usage is TRBJ2-3, with D perhaps matching TRBD2 (5 bases). Trimming removed 4 bases at V and 5 bases at J, with 28 bases between. This CDR3 is 19 amino acids long. Germline CDR1 and CDR2: LNHNV and YYDKDF (reference sequence). CDR3 nucleotide sequence: TGTGCCACCAGCATACGGGGAGCGGTCAGAGGAGGAAGGAAAGATACGCAGTATTTT. This encodes CATSIRGAVRGGRKDTQYF.

DNA for the CDR3: TGCAGCGTTGTAGTTTCGGGGGAGGATACGCAGTATTTT. This sequence encodes CSVVVSGEDTQYF. The chain recombines TRBV29-1 with TRBJ2-3, with D maybe TRBD2 (6 bases). This CDR3 spans 13 amino acids. Germline V gene data show CDR1 as SQVTM and CDR2 as ANQGSEA. The V and J ends lost 4 bases and 6 bases respectively, with 14 bases between them.

This clonotype was found many times. In DNA form, the CDR3 reads TGCAGTGTTCTCCGGGACAGGGGGCGCGAAGATACGCAGTATTTT. Protein: CSVLRDRGREDTQYF. V usage is TRBV29-1 and J usage is TRBJ2-3; 12 nucleotides line up with TRBD1. In germline, CDR1 is SQVTM, CDR2 ANQGSEA. The CDR3 is made up of 15 amino acids.

V and J are TRBV20-1 and TRBJ1-3; D gene uncertain. This CDR3 has 14 residues. CDR1 and CDR2 (germline): DFQATT, SNEGSKA (reference sequence). Trimming took off 3 bases at V and 0 bases at J, with 9 bases between the two ends. The CDR3 bases are TGCAGTGCTAGGGCGGATAACTCTGGAAACACCATATATTTT. It translates to CSARADNSGNTIYF.

This chain connects TRBV5-1 to TRBJ2-6; TRBD1 matches 7 bases. Trimming took 3 bases from V and 3 from J; bases not matched to a gene: 3. The CDR3 runs 15 residues. Germline V gene lookup returns CDR1 SGHRS and CDR2 YFSETQ. CDR3 residues: CASSYTGVGANVLTF. The CDR3, as DNA: TGCGCCAGCAGCTATACAGGGGTTGGGGCCAACGTCCTGACTTTC.

This clonotype was seen at least ten times. The chain has TRBV12-3 or TRBV12-4 and TRBJ2-5; 8 nucleotides match TRBD1. This CDR3 contains 15 residues. V trimming: 6 bases; J trimming: 4 bases; junction bases outside the gene matches: 10. The CDR3 bases are TGTGCCAGCAGCCTACAGGGGGTACCGTCAGAGACCCAGTACTTC. Residues: CASSLQGVPSETQYF.

The chain links TRBV7-9 to TRBJ1-1; no reliable D call. CDR1 is SEHNR, CDR2 FQNEAQ, per germline (reference sequence). Trimming pared 1 base from V and 0 bases from J, leaving 6 bases between. This CDR3 has 14 residues. DNA for the CDR3: TGTGCCAGCAGCTTAGACGGTATGAACACTGAAGCTTTCTTT. It codes for CASSLDGMNTEAFF.

This clonotype came up a few times. The chain couples TRBV6-5 to TRBJ2-5; 7 positions match TRBD2. Germline CDR1 MNHEY, CDR2 SVGAGI. Unmatched junction bases numbered 10, after V lost 0 bases and J lost 3 bases. This CDR3 has 17 amino acids. The CDR3: CASSYSMIGGIEETQYF. The CDR3 DNA follows: TGTGCCAGCAGTTACTCGATGATCGGGGGGATAGAAGAGACCCAGTACTTC.

This clonotype was counted many times. The rearrangement links TRBV10-2 to TRBJ2-1; 7 nucleotides line up with TRBD2. V was clipped by 6 bases and J by 5 bases; unmatched bases: 7. CDR1 is WSHSY, CDR2 SAAADI, per germline. The CDR3 runs to 14 residues. The CDR3 sequence: CASRPGLYNNEQFF. CDR3 DNA: TGCGCCAGCAGGCCGGGACTATATAACAATGAGCAGTTCTTC.